Listed below are T cell receptor beta chains from one sample, sequenced in a study of T cell responses to AZD1222 COVID-19 vaccine. Sequencing used immunoSEQ multiplex PCR; TCRdb keeps in-frame clones, though not all of them. This table holds about 180,000 clones, around 90% found once. The specimen comprised peripheral blood, sampled 28 days after the second AZD1222 dose. The receptors here all came from an adult who received the AZD1222 COVID-19 vaccine. Both conserved end residues are part of each CDR3. D genes are given only for firm matches. Clone size is shown for a subset of rows, as once, few, many or a class of expanded clone.

v_call	d_call	j_call	clone_size	cdr3_aa	cdr3_nt
TRBV12-3/TRBV12-4	.	TRBJ1-4	.	CASSPNEKLFF	TGTGCCAGCAGTCCCAATGAAAAACTGTTTTTT
TRBV18	.	TRBJ1-2	once	CASSPPGDYGYTF	TGTGCCAGCTCACCACCGGGGGACTATGGCTACACCTTC
TRBV11-2	.	TRBJ1-2	.	CASSLDSDPRRVHTF	TGTGCCAGCAGCTTAGATTCGGACCCCCGGCGGGTGCACACCTTC
TRBV25-1	TRBD2	TRBJ2-7	.	CASSGTLAESYEQYF	TGTGCCAGCAGTGGAACCCTAGCGGAGAGCTACGAGCAGTACTTC
TRBV5-4	TRBD1	TRBJ1-1	.	CASSKGQGRHEAFF	TGTGCCAGCAGTAAGGGACAGGGGCGGCATGAAGCTTTCTTT
TRBV29-1	.	TRBJ2-3	.	CSVEGEYTDTQYF	TGCAGCGTTGAAGGGGAGTACACAGATACGCAGTATTTT
TRBV19	.	TRBJ2-5	.	CASSKLGGETQYF	TGTGCCAGTAGTAAGTTGGGGGGAGAGACCCAGTACTTC
TRBV11-1	.	TRBJ1-1	.	CASSLYSGDTEAFF	TGTGCCAGCAGCTTATATTCCGGTGACACTGAAGCTTTCTTT
TRBV7-9	.	TRBJ2-7	.	CASSPTTYEQYF	TGTGCCAGCAGCCCGACTACCTACGAGCAGTACTTC
TRBV28	TRBD1	TRBJ1-2	.	CASSSRQGPSYGYTF	TGTGCCAGCAGTTCCCGACAGGGTCCGAGCTATGGCTACACCTTC
TRBV5-4	TRBD1	TRBJ1-2	.	CASSLRTGRYGYTF	TGTGCCAGCAGCTTGCGGACAGGGCGATACGGCTACACCTTC
TRBV7-2	TRBD1	TRBJ2-7	.	CASSFSTGEYEQYF	TGTGCCAGCAGCTTTTCCACAGGGGAATACGAGCAGTACTTC
TRBV7-9	.	TRBJ2-3	.	CASSPPLGHQSTDTQYF	TGTGCCAGCAGCCCCCCTTTGGGACACCAGAGCACAGATACGCAGTATTTT
TRBV6-1	.	TRBJ1-2	.	CASSEAGIGDNYGYTF	TGTGCCAGCAGTGAAGCGGGTATAGGCGATAACTATGGCTACACCTTC
TRBV11-2	TRBD1	TRBJ2-3	once	CASSPTGGARSDTQYF	TGTGCCAGCAGCCCAACAGGGGGCGCGCGCTCAGATACGCAGTATTTT
TRBV7-9	.	TRBJ1-1	once	CASSLYRSTEAFF	TGTGCCAGCAGCTTATACCGATCCACTGAAGCTTTCTTT
TRBV18	.	TRBJ2-7	.	CASSPQSGLSYEQYF	TGTGCCAGCTCACCACAATCCGGGCTATCCTACGAGCAGTACTTC
TRBV4-3	TRBD2	TRBJ2-2	.	CASSQLSGGRSGELFF	TGCGCCAGCAGCCAATTATCGGGGGGGCGAAGCGGGGAGCTGTTTTTT
TRBV5-1	.	TRBJ1-2	.	CASSLDGYLYGYTF	TGCGCCAGCAGCTTGGATGGGTACCTATATGGCTACACCTTC
TRBV5-1	.	TRBJ1-2	.	CASSLGGQGLGYTF	TGCGCCAGCAGCTTGGGGGGCCAAGGGTTAGGCTACACCTTC
TRBV6-5	.	TRBJ1-3	.	CASSYSGRISGNTIYF	TGTGCCAGCAGTTACTCAGGACGGATCTCTGGAAACACCATATATTTT
TRBV11-2	TRBD1	TRBJ1-1	.	CASSFGLWDRPLNTEAFF	TGTGCCAGCAGTTTTGGGCTGTGGGACAGGCCTCTGAACACTGAAGCTTTCTTT
TRBV6-1	TRBD1	TRBJ2-4	.	CASSEEYRGNIQYF	TGTGCCAGCAGTGAAGAATACAGGGGGAACATTCAGTACTTC
TRBV5-1	.	TRBJ2-5	.	CASSWRGQETQYF	TGCGCCAGCAGCTGGAGGGGGCAAGAGACCCAGTACTTC
TRBV5-6	.	TRBJ1-5	.	CASSFQGTQPQHF	TGTGCCAGCAGCTTCCAGGGGACCCAGCCCCAGCATTTT
TRBV10-3	.	TRBJ2-7	.	CAIRGQTGSAYEQYF	TGTGCCATCAGAGGGCAGACAGGCTCTGCCTACGAGCAGTACTTC
TRBV15	.	TRBJ1-5	.	CATSSEPQQPQHF	TGTGCCACCAGCAGCGAGCCCCAACAGCCCCAGCATTTT
TRBV27	TRBD1	TRBJ2-2	.	CASSGNRGLAGELFF	TGTGCCAGCAGTGGTAACAGGGGTTTGGCCGGGGAGCTGTTTTTT
TRBV7-2	.	TRBJ1-2	.	CASSSTLGAGRNYGYTF	TGTGCCAGCAGCTCCACCCTCGGGGCAGGGAGGAACTATGGCTACACCTTC
TRBV7-7	TRBD1	TRBJ2-1	.	CASSPETGPGQGALSSYNEQFF	TGTGCCAGCAGCCCAGAAACCGGACCGGGACAGGGGGCCCTAAGCTCCTACAATGAGCAGTTCTTC
TRBV7-8	.	TRBJ1-1	once	CASSLDRFAEAFF	TGTGCCAGCAGCTTAGACAGGTTTGCTGAAGCTTTCTTT
TRBV4-1	.	TRBJ2-2	.	CAERPGRKGGELFF	TGCGCCGAGCGGCCAGGGCGAAAGGGCGGGGAGCTGTTTTTT
TRBV19	TRBD1	TRBJ1-6	.	CASSPATDRSPLHF	TGTGCCAGTAGTCCCGCCACGGACAGGTCACCCCTCCACTTT
TRBV6-5	TRBD1	TRBJ1-2	.	CASSPWTGADYGYTF	TGTGCCAGCAGTCCTTGGACAGGGGCAGACTATGGCTACACCTTC
TRBV19	TRBD1	TRBJ2-7	.	CASSLRTGRYEQYF	TGTGCCAGTAGTTTACGGACAGGGCGTTACGAGCAGTACTTC
TRBV15	.	TRBJ2-2	.	CATSRAGTKYTGELFF	TGTGCCACCAGCAGAGCCGGGACCAAATACACCGGGGAGCTGTTTTTT
TRBV28	.	TRBJ1-4	once	CAIKGPSEKLFF	TGTGCCATCAAAGGCCCAAGTGAAAAACTGTTTTTT
TRBV28	TRBD2	TRBJ2-3	.	CASTIPGLADDTQYF	TGTGCCAGCACTATACCGGGACTAGCAGACGATACGCAGTATTTT
TRBV19	TRBD1	TRBJ1-2	.	CASSTSGTGGGYTF	TGTGCCAGTAGTACTTCCGGGACAGGTGGCGGCTACACCTTC
TRBV7-2	TRBD1	TRBJ1-2	.	CASSTPGQGARVYGYTF	TGTGCCAGCAGCACTCCGGGACAGGGGGCGCGTGTCTATGGCTACACCTTC
TRBV5-1	.	TRBJ1-2	once	CASSLDAMDAQRYGYTF	TGCGCCAGCAGCTTGGACGCCATGGACGCCCAACGCTATGGCTACACCTTC
TRBV7-8	.	TRBJ2-2	.	CASSFNTGELFF	TGTGCCAGCAGCTTCAACACCGGGGAGCTGTTTTTT
TRBV25-1	.	TRBJ1-3	.	CASSDPGFGNTIYF	TGTGCCAGCAGTGATCCCGGGTTTGGAAACACCATATATTTT
TRBV30	TRBD2	TRBJ2-5	.	CAWSAGGPQETQYF	TGTGCCTGGTCGGCGGGGGGGCCCCAAGAGACCCAGTACTTC
TRBV11-1	.	TRBJ2-2	.	CASRTYGGNTGELFF	TGTGCCAGCAGAACCTACGGGGGCAACACCGGGGAGCTGTTTTTT
TRBV29-1	.	TRBJ2-3	few	CSVKAASTDTQYF	TGCAGCGTGAAAGCCGCTAGCACAGATACGCAGTATTTT
TRBV3-1/TRBV3-2	.	TRBJ2-5	.	CASSRLVLQETQYF	TGTGCCAGCAGCCGACTAGTACTTCAAGAGACCCAGTACTTC
TRBV7-3	TRBD2	TRBJ2-3	.	CASSSQAGASTDTQYF	TGTGCCAGCAGCTCCCAAGCGGGGGCTAGCACAGATACGCAGTATTTT
TRBV29-1	.	TRBJ2-3	.	CSVGRTDTQYF	TGCAGCGTCGGCCGCACAGATACGCAGTATTTT
TRBV7-9	.	TRBJ1-6	once	CASSPWMENSPLHF	TGTGCCAGCAGCCCCTGGATGGAGAATTCACCCCTCCACTTT
TRBV5-1	.	TRBJ2-1	once	CASSPIPGGNDNEQFF	TGCGCCAGCAGCCCTATCCCAGGCGGGAATGACAATGAGCAGTTCTTC
TRBV9	.	TRBJ2-2	.	CASSPHADIGELFF	TGTGCCAGCAGCCCACACGCCGATATCGGGGAGCTGTTTTTT
TRBV6-5	TRBD1	TRBJ2-2	.	CASSFQGANTGELFF	TGTGCCAGCAGCTTCCAGGGGGCCAACACCGGGGAGCTGTTTTTT
TRBV6-5	.	TRBJ1-1	.	CASNRGDTEAFF	TGTGCCAGCAATAGGGGCGACACTGAAGCTTTCTTT
TRBV27	.	TRBJ2-5	.	CASSPNWEETQYF	TGTGCCAGCAGCCCCAACTGGGAAGAGACCCAGTACTTC
TRBV7-9	.	TRBJ2-3	.	CASSLAGADTQYF	TGTGCCAGCAGCTTAGCGGGTGCGGATACGCAGTATTTT